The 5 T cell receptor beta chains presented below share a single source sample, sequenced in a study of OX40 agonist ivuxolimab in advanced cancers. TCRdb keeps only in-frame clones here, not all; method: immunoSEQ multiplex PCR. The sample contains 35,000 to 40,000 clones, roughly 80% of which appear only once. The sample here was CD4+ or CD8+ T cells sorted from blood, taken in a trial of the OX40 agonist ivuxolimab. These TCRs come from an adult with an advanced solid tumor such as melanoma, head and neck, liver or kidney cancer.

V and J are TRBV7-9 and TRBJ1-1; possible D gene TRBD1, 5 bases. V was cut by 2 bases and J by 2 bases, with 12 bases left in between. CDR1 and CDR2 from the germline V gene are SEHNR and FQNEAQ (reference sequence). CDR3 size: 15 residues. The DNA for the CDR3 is TGTGCCAGCAGCTTAAATTGGGGGGTTAACACTGAAGCTTTCTTT. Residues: CASSLNWGVNTEAFF.

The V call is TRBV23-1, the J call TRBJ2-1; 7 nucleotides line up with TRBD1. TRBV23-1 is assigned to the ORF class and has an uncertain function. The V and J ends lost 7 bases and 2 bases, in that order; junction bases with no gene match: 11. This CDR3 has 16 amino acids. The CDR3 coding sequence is TGCGCCAGCAACGTAGGGGGCAGGCCCCCCTACAATGAGCAGTTCTTC. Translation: CASNVGGRPPYNEQFF.

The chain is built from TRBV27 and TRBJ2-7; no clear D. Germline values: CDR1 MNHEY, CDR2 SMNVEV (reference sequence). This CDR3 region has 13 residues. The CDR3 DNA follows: TGTCCCGGCCAGGCCCCGGACTCCTACGAGCAGTACTTC. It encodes CPGQAPDSYEQYF.

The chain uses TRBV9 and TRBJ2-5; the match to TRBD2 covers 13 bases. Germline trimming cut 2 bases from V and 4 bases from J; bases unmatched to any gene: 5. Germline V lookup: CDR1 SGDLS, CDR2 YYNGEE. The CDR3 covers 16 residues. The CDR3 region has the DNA TGTGCCAGCAGCGTTCGGACTAGCGGGAGTTTAGAGACCCAGTACTTC. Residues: CASSVRTSGSLETQYF.

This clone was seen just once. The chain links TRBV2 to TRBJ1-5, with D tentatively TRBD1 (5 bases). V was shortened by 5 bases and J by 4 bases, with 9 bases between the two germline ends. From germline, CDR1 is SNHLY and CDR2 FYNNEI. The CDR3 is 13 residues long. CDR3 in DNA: TGTGCCAGCAGTTACAGGTGGAATCAGCCCCAGCATTTT. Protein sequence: CASSYRWNQPQHF. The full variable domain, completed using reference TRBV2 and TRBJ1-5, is EPEVTQTPSHQVTQMGQEVILRCVPISNHLYFYWYRQILGQKVEFLVSFYNNEISEKSEIFDDQFSVERPDGSNFTLKIRSTKLEDSAMYFCASSYRWNQPQHFGDGTRLSIL.